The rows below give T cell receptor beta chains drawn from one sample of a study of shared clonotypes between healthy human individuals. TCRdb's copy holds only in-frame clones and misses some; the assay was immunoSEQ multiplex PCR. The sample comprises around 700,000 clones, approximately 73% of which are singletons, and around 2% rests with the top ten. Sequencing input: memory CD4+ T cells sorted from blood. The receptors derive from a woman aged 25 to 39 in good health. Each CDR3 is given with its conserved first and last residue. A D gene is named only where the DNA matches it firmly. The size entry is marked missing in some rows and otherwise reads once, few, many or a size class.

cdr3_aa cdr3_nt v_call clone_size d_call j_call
CASWGAARTDTQYF TGCGCCAGCTGGGGGGCGGCCCGCACAGATACGCAGTATTTT TRBV5-1 NA NA TRBJ2-3
CASSQVGTSGYNEQFF TGTGCCAGCAGTCAAGTCGGGACTAGCGGGTACAATGAGCAGTTCTTC TRBV5-4 once TRBD2 TRBJ2-1
CASSLPGHTDTQYF TGTGCCAGCAGTTTACCAGGGCACACAGATACGCAGTATTTT TRBV27 NA NA TRBJ2-3
CASSLRLSGYEQYF TGTGCCAGCAGCTTGAGACTTAGCGGCTACGAGCAGTACTTC TRBV5-6 NA NA TRBJ2-7
CASRDRPYEQYF TGTGCCAGCAGGGACAGACCCTACGAGCAGTACTTC TRBV6-1 NA NA TRBJ2-7
CASSYGAIRETQYF TGTGCCAGCAGTTACGGGGCTATCAGGGAGACCCAGTACTTC TRBV6-5 NA NA TRBJ2-5
CASSATGRAPYGYTF TGTGCCAGCAGTGCCACTGGTCGGGCCCCCTATGGCTACACCTTC TRBV6-4 NA NA TRBJ1-2
CASSSLGSTYEQYF TGTGCCAGCAGTTCATTAGGGTCAACCTACGAGCAGTACTTC TRBV27 NA NA TRBJ2-7
CASSTARGLAGINEQFF TGTGCCAGTAGTACCGCTCGGGGACTAGCGGGAATCAATGAGCAGTTCTTC TRBV19 NA TRBD2 TRBJ2-1
CASSLGGTAGELFF TGTGCCAGCAGCTTGGGCGGGACCGCCGGGGAGCTGTTTTTT TRBV5-4 once NA TRBJ2-2
CSVRTDNNEQFF TGCAGCGTTCGGACGGACAACAATGAGCAGTTCTTC TRBV29-1 once NA TRBJ2-1
CASSFSGGNQPQHF TGCGCCAGCAGCTTCTCAGGGGGCAATCAGCCCCAGCATTTT TRBV5-1 NA NA TRBJ1-5
CASSSSSGANVLTF TGTGCCAGCAGCTCAAGCTCTGGGGCCAACGTCCTGACTTTC TRBV11-3 NA NA TRBJ2-6
CASSESIGELFF TGCGCCAGCAGTGAGTCTATTGGGGAGCTGTTTTTT TRBV10-1 NA NA TRBJ2-2
CANVPGDRRGRSYEQYF TGTGCCAACGTTCCGGGAGACAGGCGTGGAAGGTCCTACGAGCAGTACTTC TRBV25-1 NA NA TRBJ2-7
CASSLTGGNYGYTF TGTGCCAGCAGTTTGACAGGGGGCAACTATGGCTACACCTTC TRBV27 NA TRBD1 TRBJ1-2
CASSPLAGGRTDTQYF TGTGCCAGCAGCCCTCTAGCGGGAGGACGCACAGATACGCAGTATTTT TRBV5-5 NA TRBD2 TRBJ2-3